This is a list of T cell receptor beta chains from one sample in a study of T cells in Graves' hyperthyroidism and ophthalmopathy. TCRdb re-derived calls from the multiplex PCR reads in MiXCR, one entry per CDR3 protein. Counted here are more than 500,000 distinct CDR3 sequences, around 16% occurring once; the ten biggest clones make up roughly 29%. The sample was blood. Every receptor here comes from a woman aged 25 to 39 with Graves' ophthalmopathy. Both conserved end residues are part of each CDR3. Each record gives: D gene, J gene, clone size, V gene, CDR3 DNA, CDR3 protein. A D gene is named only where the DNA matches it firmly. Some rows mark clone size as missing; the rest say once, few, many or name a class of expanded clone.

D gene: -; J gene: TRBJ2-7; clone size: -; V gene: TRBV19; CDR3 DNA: TGTGCCAGTAGTATCGGGCAGGGTGGACTCTACGAGCAGTACTTC; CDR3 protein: CASSIGQGGLYEQYF
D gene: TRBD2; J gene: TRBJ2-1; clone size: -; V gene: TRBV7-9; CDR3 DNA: TGTGCCAGCAGCTCATCTAGCGGGAGGGCGAGGAATGAGCAGTTCTTC; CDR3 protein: CASSSSSGRARNEQFF
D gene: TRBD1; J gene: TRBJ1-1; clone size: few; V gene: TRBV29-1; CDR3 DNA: TGCAGCGTCCGAAGGGACAGCAGCACTGAAGCTTTCTTT; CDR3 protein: CSVRRDSSTEAFF
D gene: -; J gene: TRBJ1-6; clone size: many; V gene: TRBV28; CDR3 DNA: TGTGCCAGCAGTGAAACCGGGGGCGATAATTCACCCCTCCACTTT; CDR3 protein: CASSETGGDNSPLHF
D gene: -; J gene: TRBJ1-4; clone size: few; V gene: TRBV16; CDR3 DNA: TGTGCCAGCAGCCAATCGACACAGGGTACTAATGAAAAACTGTTTTTT; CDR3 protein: CASSQSTQGTNEKLFF
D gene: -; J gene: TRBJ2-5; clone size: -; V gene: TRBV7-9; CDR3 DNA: TGTGCCAGCAGCTCCGGGGCTTACCAAGAGACCCAGTACTTC; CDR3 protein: CASSSGAYQETQYF
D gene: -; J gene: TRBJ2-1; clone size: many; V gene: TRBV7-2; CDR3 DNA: TGTGCCAGCAGCTCGGACTACTTGGAGCAGTTCTTC; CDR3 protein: CASSSDYLEQFF
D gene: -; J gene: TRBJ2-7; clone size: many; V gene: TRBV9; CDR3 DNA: TGTGCCAGCAGTGTAGGGGGATCATCCTACGAGCAGTACTTC; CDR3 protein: CASSVGGSSYEQYF
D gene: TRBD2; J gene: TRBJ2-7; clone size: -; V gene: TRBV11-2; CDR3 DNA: TGTGCCAGCAGCCTCCAAACTAGCGGGAGAAGGAACGAGCAGTACTTC; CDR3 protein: CASSLQTSGRRNEQYF
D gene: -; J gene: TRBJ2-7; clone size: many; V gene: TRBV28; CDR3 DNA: TGTGCCAGCACAGAAGGGCTAGCTTACTACGAGCAGTACTTC; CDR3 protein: CASTEGLAYYEQYF
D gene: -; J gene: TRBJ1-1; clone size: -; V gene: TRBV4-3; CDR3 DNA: TGCGCCAGCAGCCCGGAGACAGGTGGCGGCACTGAAGCTTTCTTT; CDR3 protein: CASSPETGGGTEAFF
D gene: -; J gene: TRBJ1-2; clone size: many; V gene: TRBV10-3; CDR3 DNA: TGTGCCATCAGTCCCTCAGCTAACTATGGCTACACCTTC; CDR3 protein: CAISPSANYGYTF
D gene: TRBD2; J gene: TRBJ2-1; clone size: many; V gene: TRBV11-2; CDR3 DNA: TGTGCCAGCAGCTTAAATGGACTAGCGGGAGGAGTATCCTACAATGAGCAGTTCTTC; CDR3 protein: CASSLNGLAGGVSYNEQFF
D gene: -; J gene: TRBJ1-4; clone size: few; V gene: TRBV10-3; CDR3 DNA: TGTGCCATCAGTGAAACCGGGACGGGTGAAAAACTGTTTTTT; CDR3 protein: CAISETGTGEKLFF
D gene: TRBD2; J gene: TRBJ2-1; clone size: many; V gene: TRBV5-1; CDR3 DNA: TGCGCCAGCACTCTCTCTAGCGGGAGTGGCAATGAGCAGTTCTTC; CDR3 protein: CASTLSSGSGNEQFF
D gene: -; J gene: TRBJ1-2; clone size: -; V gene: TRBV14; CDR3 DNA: TGTGCCAGCAGCCAAGACCACGGAAACTATGGCTACACCTTC; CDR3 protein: CASSQDHGNYGYTF
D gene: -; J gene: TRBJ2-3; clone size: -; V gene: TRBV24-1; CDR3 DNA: TGTGCCACCAGTGACGCACCGGGGAGGACTAACCGACGGGATACGCAGTATTTT; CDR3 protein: CATSDAPGRTNRRDTQYF
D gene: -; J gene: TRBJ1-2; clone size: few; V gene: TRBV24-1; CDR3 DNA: TGTGCCACCAGTGAGTCCGGGGCCGGCTATGGCTACACCTTC; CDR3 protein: CATSESGAGYGYTF
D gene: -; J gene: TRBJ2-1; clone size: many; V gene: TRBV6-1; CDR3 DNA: TGTGCCAGCAGTGAACCACAGCGAGGCCACAATGAGCAGTTCTTC; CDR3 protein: CASSEPQRGHNEQFF
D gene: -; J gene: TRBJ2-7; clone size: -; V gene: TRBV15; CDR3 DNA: TGTGCCACCAGCAGAGATTACCGGGCGGGCGAGCAGTACTTC; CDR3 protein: CATSRDYRAGEQYF
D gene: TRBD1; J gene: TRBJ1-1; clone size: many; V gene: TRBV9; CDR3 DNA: TGTGCCAGCAGCGTAGAGGAGGCCACAGGGGACACTGAAGCTTTCTTT; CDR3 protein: CASSVEEATGDTEAFF
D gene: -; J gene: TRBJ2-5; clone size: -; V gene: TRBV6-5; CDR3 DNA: TGTGCCAGCAGTTATGTAGTGGAGACCCAGTACTTC; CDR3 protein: CASSYVVETQYF
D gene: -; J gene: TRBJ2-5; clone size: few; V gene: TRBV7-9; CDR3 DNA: TGTGCCAGCAGCTTAAGTAATCCCCCCATGCTCGAGACCCAGTACTTC; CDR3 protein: CASSLSNPPMLETQYF
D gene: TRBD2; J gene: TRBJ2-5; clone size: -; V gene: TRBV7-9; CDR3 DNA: TGTGCCAGCAGCTTGGCTAGCGGGGACAAGAGAGAGACCCAGTACTTC; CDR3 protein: CASSLASGDKRETQYF
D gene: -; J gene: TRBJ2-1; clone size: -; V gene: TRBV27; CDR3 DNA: TGTGCCAGCAGCATCGTGGGAACGAGGAATGAGCAGTTCTTC; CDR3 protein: CASSIVGTRNEQFF
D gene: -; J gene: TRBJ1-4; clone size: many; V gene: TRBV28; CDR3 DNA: TGTGCCAGCAGTGCTGAACGTGAAAAACTGTTTTTT; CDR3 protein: CASSAEREKLFF
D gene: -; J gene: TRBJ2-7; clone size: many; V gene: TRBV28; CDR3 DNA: TGTGCCAGCAGTTTTTCCTGGGGGATGAGTGCGGGCGAGCAGTACTTC; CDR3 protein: CASSFSWGMSAGEQYF
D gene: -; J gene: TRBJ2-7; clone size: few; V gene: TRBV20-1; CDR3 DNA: TGCAGTGCTAGAGTGGGACACCTAAACTACGAGCAGTACTTC; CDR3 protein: CSARVGHLNYEQYF
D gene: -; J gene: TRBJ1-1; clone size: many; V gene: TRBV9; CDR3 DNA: TGTGCCAGCAGCGTCCGGGCCGCCGGTCCCGTTGAAGCTTTCTTT; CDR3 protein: CASSVRAAGPVEAFF
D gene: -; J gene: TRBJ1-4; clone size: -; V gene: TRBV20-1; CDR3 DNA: TGCAGTGCCCGAGCGGGGATGGGTAATGAAAAACTGTTTTTT; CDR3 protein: CSARAGMGNEKLFF
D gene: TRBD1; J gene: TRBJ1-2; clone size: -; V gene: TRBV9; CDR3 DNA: TGTGCCAGCAGCGTAGAGGGACAGGGCCCTAACTATGGCTACACCTTC; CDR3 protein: CASSVEGQGPNYGYTF
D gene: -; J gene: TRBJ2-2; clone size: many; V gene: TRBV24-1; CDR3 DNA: TGTGCCACCAGTGATTCGTTGACCGGGGAGCTGTTTTTT; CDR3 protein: CATSDSLTGELFF
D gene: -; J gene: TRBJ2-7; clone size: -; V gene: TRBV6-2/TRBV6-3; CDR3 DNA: TGTGCCAGCAGTTACTCGGGGGGCCTTACCCCCTACGAGCAGTACTTC; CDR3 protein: CASSYSGGLTPYEQYF
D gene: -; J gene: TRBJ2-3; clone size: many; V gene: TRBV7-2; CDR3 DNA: TGTGCCAGCAGCTTTTCGGAGACGGGGGATACGCAGTATTTT; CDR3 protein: CASSFSETGDTQYF
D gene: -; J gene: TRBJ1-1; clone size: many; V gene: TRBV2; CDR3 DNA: TGTGCCAGCAGTGACCGACGGGTGTTCGCTGAAGCTTTCTTT; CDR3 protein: CASSDRRVFAEAFF
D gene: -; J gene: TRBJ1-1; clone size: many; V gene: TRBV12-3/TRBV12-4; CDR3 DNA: TGTGCCAGCAGTTTAATGACACCAATGAACACTGAAGCTTTCTTT; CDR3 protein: CASSLMTPMNTEAFF
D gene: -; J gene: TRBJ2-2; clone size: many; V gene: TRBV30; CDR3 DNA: TGTGCCTGGACCAGATCCACCGGGGAGCTGTTTTTT; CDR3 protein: CAWTRSTGELFF
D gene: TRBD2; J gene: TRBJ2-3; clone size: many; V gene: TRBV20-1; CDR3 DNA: TGCAGTGCTCCCTTTATAGCGGGGGGGGATACGCAGTATTTT; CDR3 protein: CSAPFIAGGDTQYF
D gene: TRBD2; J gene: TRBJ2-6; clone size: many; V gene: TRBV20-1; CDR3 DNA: TGCAGTGCGCCAAGGGGGACTAGCGGGAGAACCTCTGGGGCCAACGTCCTGACTTTC; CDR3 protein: CSAPRGTSGRTSGANVLTF